The 5 T cell receptor beta chains given below trace back to one sample, sequenced in a study of beta chain features in type 1 diabetes. Study observations and caveats: Across all four CD4+ subsets, people with type 1 diabetes showed modestly shorter TCRB CDR3s.

The sequenced template was cDNA made from the entire isolated RNA. Measured with immunoSEQ multiplex PCR; TCRdb has only the in-frame clones, and not every one. The sample has around 250,000 clones, around 22% seen once. Their target antigens are unknown. Sequenced material: naive CD4+ T cells from blood. The receptor source for this set is a woman aged 25-40 years with type 1 diabetes.

This clone has just one count. The chain carries TRBV14 and TRBJ2-7, with 8 bases identical to TRBD1. Germline V gene sequence: CDR1 SGHDN, CDR2 FVKESK. This CDR3 spans 16 amino acids. Trimming removed 1 base from V and 5 bases from J; junction bases left unmatched: 10. CDR3 sequence reads: CASSQVDRRGRDEQYF. In DNA form, the CDR3 reads TGTGCCAGCAGCCAAGTTGATCGCAGGGGGCGAGACGAGCAGTACTTC.

This clone has more than one count but fewer than ten. At one boundary the junction diverges from the germline segment, which might be a read error. V gene TRBV4-2 combines with J gene TRBJ2-1; unclear D gene. The CDR3 is made up of 13 amino acids. Germline CDR1 and CDR2: LGHNA and YNFKEQ. The CDR3 loop is CASSQEVGRPRVF. The DNA for the CDR3 is TGTGCCAGCAGCCAAGAGGTTGGGCGACCCCGAGTCTTC.

The table lists this clone with a few counts. This sample also contains other DNA sequences that code for the same CDR3. The V call is TRBV5-1, the J call TRBJ2-3, with TRBD2 identical over 10 bases. Germline V lookup: CDR1 SGHRS, CDR2 YFSETQ. This CDR3 is 15 amino acids long. The J segment lost 1 base and the V segment lost 4 bases, leaving 3 bases of the junction unmatched. This chain's CDR3 is CASSPGTSGTDTQYF. Written as DNA, the CDR3 is TGCGCCAGCAGCCCCGGGACTAGCGGCACAGATACGCAGTATTTT.

This chain links TRBV6-6 with TRBJ2-1, with D possibly being TRBD2 (6 bases). This CDR3 region has 12 residues. CDR1 is MNHNY, CDR2 SVGAGI, per germline (reference sequence). V lost 6 bases to trimming and J lost 5 bases, with 8 bases between them. For the CDR3, the DNA is TGTGCCAGCAGCAGACTAGACAATGAGCAGTTCTTC. This codes for CASSRLDNEQFF.

The rearrangement joins TRBV9 to TRBJ2-6, with D maybe TRBD2 (5 bases). The CDR3 sequence is 17 residues long. The germline gives CDR1 SGDLS, CDR2 YYNGEE. Trimming removed 1 base from V and 0 bases from J, with 11 bases in between. The CDR3 region is CASSVRDRVSGANVLTF. The CDR3 nucleotides are TGTGCCAGCAGCGTACGGGATCGGGTCTCTGGGGCCAACGTCCTGACTTTC.